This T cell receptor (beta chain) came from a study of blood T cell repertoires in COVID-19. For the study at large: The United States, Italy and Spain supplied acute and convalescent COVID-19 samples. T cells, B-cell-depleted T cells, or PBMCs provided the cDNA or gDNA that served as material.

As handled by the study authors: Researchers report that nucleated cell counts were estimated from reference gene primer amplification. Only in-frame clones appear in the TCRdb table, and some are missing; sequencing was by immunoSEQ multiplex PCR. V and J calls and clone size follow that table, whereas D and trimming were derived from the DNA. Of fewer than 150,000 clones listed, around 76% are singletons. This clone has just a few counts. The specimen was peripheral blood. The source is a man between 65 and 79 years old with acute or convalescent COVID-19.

CDR3 coding DNA: TGTGCCAGCTCACCGTCGGCCGGACAGGGCCCTAATCAGCCCCAGCATTTT. Protein: CASSPSAGQGPNQPQHF. The chain joins TRBV18 to TRBJ1-5; 8 bases line up with TRBD1. J gave up 4 bases and V 3 bases, and 11 bases lay outside the gene matches. The germline V gene encodes CDR1 KGHSH and CDR2 LQKENI. The CDR3 is 17 residues long.